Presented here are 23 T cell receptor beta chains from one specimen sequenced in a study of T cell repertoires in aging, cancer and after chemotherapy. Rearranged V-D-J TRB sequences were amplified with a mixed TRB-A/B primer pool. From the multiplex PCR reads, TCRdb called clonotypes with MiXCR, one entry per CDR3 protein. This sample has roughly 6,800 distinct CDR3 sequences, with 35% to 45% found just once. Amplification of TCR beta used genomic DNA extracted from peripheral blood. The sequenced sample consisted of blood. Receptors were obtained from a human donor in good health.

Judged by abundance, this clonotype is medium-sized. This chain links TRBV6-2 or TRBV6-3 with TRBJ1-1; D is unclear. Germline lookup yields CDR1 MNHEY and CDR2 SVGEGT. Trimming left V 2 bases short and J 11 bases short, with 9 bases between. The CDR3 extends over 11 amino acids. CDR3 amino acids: CASSYGLGAFF. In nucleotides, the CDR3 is TGTGCCAGCAGTTACGGCCTGGGGGCTTTCTTT.

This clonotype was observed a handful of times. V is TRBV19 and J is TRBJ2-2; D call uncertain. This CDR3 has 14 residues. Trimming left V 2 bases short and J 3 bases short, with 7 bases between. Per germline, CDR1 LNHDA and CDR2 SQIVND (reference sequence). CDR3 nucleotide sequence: TGTGCCAGTAGTATATTTGCGGACACCGGGGAGCTGTTTTTT. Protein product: CASSIFADTGELFF. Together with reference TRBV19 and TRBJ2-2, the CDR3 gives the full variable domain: DGGITQSPKYLFRKEGQNVTLSCEQNLNHDAMYWYRQDPGQGLRLIYYSQIVNDFQKGDIAEGYSVSREKKESFPLTVTSAQKNPTAFYLCASSIFADTGELFFGEGSRLTVL.

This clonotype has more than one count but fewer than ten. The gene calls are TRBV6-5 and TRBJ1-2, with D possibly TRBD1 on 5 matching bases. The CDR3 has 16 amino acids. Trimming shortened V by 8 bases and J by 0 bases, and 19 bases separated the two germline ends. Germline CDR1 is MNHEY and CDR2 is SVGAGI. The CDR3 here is CASFHRSGPSNYGYTF. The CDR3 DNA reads TGTGCCAGCTTTCACAGGTCAGGACCCTCTAACTATGGCTACACCTTC.

The CDR3 bases are TGCGCCAGCAGCTTGGAGCGGGGGCGCGACTATGGCTACACCTTC. Amino acids: CASSLERGRDYGYTF. The V call is TRBV5-1, the J call TRBJ1-2; D may be TRBD1 (6 bases). Per germline, CDR1 SGHRS and CDR2 YFSETQ. The CDR3 consists of 15 residues. Trimming took off 0 bases at V and 3 bases at J, with 12 bases between the two ends.

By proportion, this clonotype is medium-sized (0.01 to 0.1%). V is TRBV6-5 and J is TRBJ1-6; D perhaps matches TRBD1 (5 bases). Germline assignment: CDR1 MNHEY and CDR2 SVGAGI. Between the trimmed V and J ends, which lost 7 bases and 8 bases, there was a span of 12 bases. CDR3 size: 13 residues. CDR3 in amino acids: CASNQGLDSPLHF. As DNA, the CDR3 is TGTGCCAGCAACCAGGGTTTGGATTCACCCCTCCACTTT.

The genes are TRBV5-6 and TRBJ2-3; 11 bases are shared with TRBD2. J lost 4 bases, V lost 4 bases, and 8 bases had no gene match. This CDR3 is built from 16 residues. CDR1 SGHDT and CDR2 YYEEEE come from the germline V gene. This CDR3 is CASSPQTSGAADTQYF. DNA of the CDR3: TGTGCCAGCAGCCCACAGACTAGCGGGGCGGCAGATACGCAGTATTTT.

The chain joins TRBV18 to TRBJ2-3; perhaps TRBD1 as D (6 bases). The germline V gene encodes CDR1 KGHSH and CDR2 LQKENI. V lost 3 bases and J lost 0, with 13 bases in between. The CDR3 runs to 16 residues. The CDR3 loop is CASSPAGTTSTDTQYF. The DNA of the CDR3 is TGTGCCAGCTCACCCGCCGGGACAACTAGCACAGATACGCAGTATTTT.

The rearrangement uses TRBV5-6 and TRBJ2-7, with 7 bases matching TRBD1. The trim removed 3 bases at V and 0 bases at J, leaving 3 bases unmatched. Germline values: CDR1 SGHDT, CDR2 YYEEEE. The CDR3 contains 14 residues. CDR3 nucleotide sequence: TGTGCCAGCAGCTCGGACAGGTCCTCCTACGAGCAGTACTTC. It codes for CASSSDRSSYEQYF.

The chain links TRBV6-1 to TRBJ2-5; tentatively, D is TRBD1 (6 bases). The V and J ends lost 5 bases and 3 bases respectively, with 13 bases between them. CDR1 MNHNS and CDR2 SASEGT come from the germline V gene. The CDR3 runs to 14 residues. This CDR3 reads CASSFPGQKETQYF. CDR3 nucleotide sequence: TGTGCCAGCAGTTTTCCCGGACAGAAAGAGACCCAGTACTTC.

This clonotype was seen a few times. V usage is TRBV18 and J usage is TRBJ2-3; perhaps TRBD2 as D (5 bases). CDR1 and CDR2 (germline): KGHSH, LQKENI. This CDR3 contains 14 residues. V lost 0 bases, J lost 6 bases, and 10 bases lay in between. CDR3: CASSPPRGSDTQYF. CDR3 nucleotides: TGTGCCAGCTCACCACCGCGAGGGAGCGATACGCAGTATTTT.

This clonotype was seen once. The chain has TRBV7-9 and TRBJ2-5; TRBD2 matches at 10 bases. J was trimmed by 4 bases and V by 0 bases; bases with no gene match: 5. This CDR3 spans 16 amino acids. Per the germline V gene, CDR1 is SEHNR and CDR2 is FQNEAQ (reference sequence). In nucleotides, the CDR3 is TGTGCCAGCAGCTTAGCGGAGCGGGGGGGCCGAGAGACCCAGTACTTC. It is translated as CASSLAERGGRETQYF.

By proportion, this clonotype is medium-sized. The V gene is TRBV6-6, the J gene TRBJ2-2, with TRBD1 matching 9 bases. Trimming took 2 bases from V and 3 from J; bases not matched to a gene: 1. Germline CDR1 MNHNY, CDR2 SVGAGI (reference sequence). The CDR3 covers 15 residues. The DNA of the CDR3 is TGTGCCAGCAGTTACGGGACAGGGTACACCGGGGAGCTGTTTTTT. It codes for CASSYGTGYTGELFF.

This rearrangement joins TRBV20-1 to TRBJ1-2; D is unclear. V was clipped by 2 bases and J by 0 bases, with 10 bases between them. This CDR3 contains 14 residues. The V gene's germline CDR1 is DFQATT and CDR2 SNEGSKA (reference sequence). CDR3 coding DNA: TGCAGTGCTAGACGGACGGCAGCTAACTATGGCTACACCTTC. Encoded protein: CSARRTAANYGYTF.

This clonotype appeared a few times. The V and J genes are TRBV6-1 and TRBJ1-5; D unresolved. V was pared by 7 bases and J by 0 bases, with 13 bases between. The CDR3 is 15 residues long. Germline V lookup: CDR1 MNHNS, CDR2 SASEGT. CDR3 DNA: TGTGCCAGCATCCTAGGAGTTGGTAGCAATCAGCCCCAGCATTTT. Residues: CASILGVGSNQPQHF.

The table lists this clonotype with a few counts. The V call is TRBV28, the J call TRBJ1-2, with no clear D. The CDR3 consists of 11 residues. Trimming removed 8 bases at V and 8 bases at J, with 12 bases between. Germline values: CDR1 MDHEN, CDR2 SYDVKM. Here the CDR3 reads CASGLSGGYTF. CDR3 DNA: TGTGCCAGCGGGTTATCTGGGGGCTACACCTTC.

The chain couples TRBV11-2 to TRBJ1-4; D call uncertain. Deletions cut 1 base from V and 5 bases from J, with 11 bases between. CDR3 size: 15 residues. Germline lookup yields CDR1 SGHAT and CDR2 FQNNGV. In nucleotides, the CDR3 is TGTGCCAGCAGCTTAGGGACCAATCGCAATGAAAAACTGTTTTTT. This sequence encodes CASSLGTNRNEKLFF. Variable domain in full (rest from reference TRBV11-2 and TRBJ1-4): EAGVAQSPRYKIIEKRQSVAFWCNPISGHATLYWYQQILGQGPKLLIQFQNNGVVDDSQLPKDRFSAERLKGVDSTLKIQPAKLEDSAVYLCASSLGTNRNEKLFFGSGTQLSVL.

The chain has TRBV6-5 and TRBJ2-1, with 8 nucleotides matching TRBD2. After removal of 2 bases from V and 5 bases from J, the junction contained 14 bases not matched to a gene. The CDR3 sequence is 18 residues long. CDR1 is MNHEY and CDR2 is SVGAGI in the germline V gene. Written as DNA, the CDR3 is TGTGCCAGCAGTTACGGGCCTATCACAGCGGGAGTACACAATGAGCAGTTCTTC. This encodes CASSYGPITAGVHNEQFF.

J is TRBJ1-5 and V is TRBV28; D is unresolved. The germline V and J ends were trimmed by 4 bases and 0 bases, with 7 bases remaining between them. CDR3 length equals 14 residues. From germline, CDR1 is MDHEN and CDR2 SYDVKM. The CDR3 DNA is TGTGCCAGCAGTTACGGATATAGCAATCAGCCCCAGCATTTT. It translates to CASSYGYSNQPQHF.

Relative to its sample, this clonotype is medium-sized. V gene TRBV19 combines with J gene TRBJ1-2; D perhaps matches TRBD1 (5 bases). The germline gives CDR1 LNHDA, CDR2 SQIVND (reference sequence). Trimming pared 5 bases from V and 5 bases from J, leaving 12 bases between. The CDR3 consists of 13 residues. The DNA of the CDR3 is TGTGCCAGTAGTCTCGCAGGGTCATATGGCTACACCTTC. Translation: CASSLAGSYGYTF.

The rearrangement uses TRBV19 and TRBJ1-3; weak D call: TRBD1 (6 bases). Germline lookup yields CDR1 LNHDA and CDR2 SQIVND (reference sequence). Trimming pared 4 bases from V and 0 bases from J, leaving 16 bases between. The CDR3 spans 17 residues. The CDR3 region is CASSKLKQGPSGNTIYF. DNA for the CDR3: TGTGCCAGTAGTAAACTCAAACAGGGCCCCTCTGGAAACACCATATATTTT.

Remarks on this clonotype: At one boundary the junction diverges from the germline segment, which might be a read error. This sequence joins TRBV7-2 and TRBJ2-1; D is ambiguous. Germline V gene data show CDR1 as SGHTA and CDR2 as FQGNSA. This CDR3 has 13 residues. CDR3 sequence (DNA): TGTGCCAGCAGCTCTCAGGCCCTCAATCAGCAGTTCTTC. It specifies CASSSQALNQQFF.

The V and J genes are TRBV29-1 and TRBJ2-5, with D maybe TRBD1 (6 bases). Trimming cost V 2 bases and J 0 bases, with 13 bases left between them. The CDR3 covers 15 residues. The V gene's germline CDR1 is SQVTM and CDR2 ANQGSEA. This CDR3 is CSVESFQGNQETQYF. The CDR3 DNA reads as TGCAGCGTTGAAAGTTTCCAGGGGAACCAAGAGACCCAGTACTTC.

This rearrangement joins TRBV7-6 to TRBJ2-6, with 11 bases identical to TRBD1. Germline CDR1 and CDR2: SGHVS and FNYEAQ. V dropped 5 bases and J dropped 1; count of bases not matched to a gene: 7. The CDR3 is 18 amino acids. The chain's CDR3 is CASSLVGTGGSGANVLTF. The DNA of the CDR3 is TGTGCCAGCAGCCTGGTCGGGACAGGGGGTTCTGGGGCCAACGTCCTGACTTTC.